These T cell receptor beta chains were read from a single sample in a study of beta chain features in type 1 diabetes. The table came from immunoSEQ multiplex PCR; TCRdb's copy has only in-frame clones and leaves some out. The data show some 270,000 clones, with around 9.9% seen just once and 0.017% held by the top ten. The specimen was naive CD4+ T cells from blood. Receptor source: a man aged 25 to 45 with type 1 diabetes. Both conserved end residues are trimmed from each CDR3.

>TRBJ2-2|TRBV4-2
ASSLDGGRFGNTGELF
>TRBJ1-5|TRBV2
ASSGENQPQH
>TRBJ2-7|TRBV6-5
ASSYSPGQGSYEQY
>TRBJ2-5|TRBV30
ACTNGTSGGAETQY
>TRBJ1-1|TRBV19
ASRRDTEAF
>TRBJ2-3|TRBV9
ASSVSGTDTQY
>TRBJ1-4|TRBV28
ASSKGQGREKLF
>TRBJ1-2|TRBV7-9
ASSLVITNYGYT
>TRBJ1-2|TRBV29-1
SVGQAINYGYT
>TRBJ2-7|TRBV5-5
ASSLGEDRAYEQY
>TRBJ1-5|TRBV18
ASSRGTGDFYSNQPQH
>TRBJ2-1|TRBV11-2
ASSLGTWGSGDNEQF
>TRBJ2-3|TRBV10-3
AITDSTGSTDTQY
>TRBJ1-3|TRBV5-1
ASSSGQDSGNTIY
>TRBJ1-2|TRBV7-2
ASSLAHRGNNYGYT
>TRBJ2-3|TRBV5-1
ASSLSGGQLDTQY
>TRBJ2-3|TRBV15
ATSRVSPSGGNTDTQY
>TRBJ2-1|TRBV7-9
ASSPLGRALYNEQF
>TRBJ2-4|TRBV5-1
ASSRQGNIQY
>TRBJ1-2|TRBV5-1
ASSLEGQGDGYT
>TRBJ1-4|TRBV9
ASSGQGVANEKLF
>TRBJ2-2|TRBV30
AWRGGGTGELF
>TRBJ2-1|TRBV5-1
ASSLVLAGGSTASYNEQF
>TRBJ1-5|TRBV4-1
ASSQGQRPYSNQPQH
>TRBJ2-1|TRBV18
ASSPPGQSSYNEQF
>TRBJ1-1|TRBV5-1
ASRPPGTGGTEAF
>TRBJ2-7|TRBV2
ASRDNLPYEQY
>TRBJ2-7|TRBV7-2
ASSLGQVPYEQY
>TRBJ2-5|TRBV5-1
ASRREGMKETQY
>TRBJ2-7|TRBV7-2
ASSPPADYTGQY
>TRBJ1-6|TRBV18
ASSPSRGQDNSPLH
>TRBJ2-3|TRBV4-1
ASSQEGDYSTDTQY
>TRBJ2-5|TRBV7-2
ASRMGGLETQY
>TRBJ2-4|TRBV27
ASSTGQARGKNIQY
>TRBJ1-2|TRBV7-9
ASGDRGDEVYGYT
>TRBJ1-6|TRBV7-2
ASSLAGRNSPLH
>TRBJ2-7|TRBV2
ASRERTGELYEQY
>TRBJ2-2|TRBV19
ASGLYGELF
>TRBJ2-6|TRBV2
ASSASSGANVLT
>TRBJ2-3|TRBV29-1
SVFAQYSTDTQY
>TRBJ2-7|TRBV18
ASSPPSSYEQY
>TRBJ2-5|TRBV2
ASSGTGRETQY
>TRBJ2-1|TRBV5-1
ASTTGAGLSDEQF
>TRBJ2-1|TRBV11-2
ASSLSRLAEYNEQF
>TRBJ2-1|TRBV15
ATSKTGGSYNEQF